The clone carrying this TCR beta chain was recorded many times. These data are taken from a study of Graves' ophthalmopathy and Graves' hyperthyroidism. Aged 18 to 65, the patients with hyperthyroidism had under 2 months' duration and were newly diagnosed. Researchers turned away patients with other autoimmune diseases, uncontrolled infections, pregnancy or lactation. The sequenced template was RNA, covering the TCR beta CDR3 region. First-round RT-PCR relied on HTBI primers, and a second-round multiplex PCR came next. MiXCR was run by TCRdb on the multiplex PCR reads, yielding one entry per CDR3 protein. The sample includes under 800,000 distinct CDR3 sequences, approximately 22% of them seen just once. The CDR3 is 14 amino acids. V was clipped by 3 bases and J by 4 bases; unmatched bases: 8. Germline V CDR1 and CDR2: DFQATT, SNEGSKA (reference sequence).

The source of this sequence is a woman aged 18-29 years with stable Graves' hyperthyroidism. Some clones in this sample may be carry-over from other donors' samples. The V and J genes are TRBV20-1 and TRBJ1-1; 7 nucleotides align to TRBD1. The sequencing input was peripheral blood. The CDR3 DNA reads TGCAGTGCTAGCCGACAGGGTGGAGGCACTGAAGCTTTCTTT. Amino acids: CSASRQGGGTEAFF.